In its sample, the clone carrying this T cell receptor (beta chain) was seen many times. Its antigen is still unknown. TCRdb processed the 5' RACE reads anew with MiXCR; each CDR3 protein has one entry. The data contain about 340,000 distinct CDR3 sequences, roughly 22% of them singletons. These data belong to a study of CD8 T cells in ankylosing spondylitis. Study outcomes and limitations: It was reported that disease-linked clones were significantly enriched in matched ankylosing spondylitis synovial fluid. Blood of patients with ankylosing spondylitis appeared to be characterized by a TCR beta motif of several highly homologous variants. Disease-linked clones were found to be CD8+ and relatively rare in peripheral blood.

The CDR3 runs 12 residues. The germline V and J ends were trimmed by 4 bases and 1 base, with 8 bases remaining between them. The germline V gene has CDR1 SQVTM and CDR2 ANQGSEA. This chain connects TRBV29-1 to TRBJ2-7; maybe TRBD2 (6 bases). Sequencing was performed on blood, either unsorted or a sorted T cell fraction (not recorded which). The clonotype comes from a male donor with ankylosing spondylitis or in good health (not recorded which). The CDR3 loop is CSVVEGSYEQYF. The CDR3 nucleotides are TGCAGCGTTGTGGAGGGTTCCTACGAGCAGTACTTC.